This passage covers 20 T cell receptor beta chains from one sample sequenced in a study of T-cell memory formation after mild COVID-19. TCRdb reprocessed the 5' RACE reads with MiXCR, giving one entry per CDR3 protein. The sample records roughly 400,000 distinct CDR3 sequences, roughly 26% being singletons. Sequenced: PBMCs or a T cell subset sorted from them (not recorded which). These receptors were obtained from an adult woman who had mild COVID-19 (a few samples of this study predate the infection). Cell type and time point are not known.

The chain joins TRBV7-3 to TRBJ2-1, with D perhaps matching TRBD2 (6 bases). Trimming took off 7 bases at V and 0 bases at J, with 16 bases between the two ends. CDR1 and CDR2 (germline): SGHTA, FQGTGA. This CDR3 spans 16 amino acids. DNA for the CDR3: TGTGCCAGCACCGCTACTGGGCGGGACTCCTACAATGAGCAGTTCTTC. It is translated as CASTATGRDSYNEQFF.

This clonotype was detected a few times. The V gene is TRBV5-1, the J gene TRBJ2-3, with D possibly being TRBD1 (6 bases). The CDR3 contains 16 residues. Germline V lookup: CDR1 SGHRS, CDR2 YFSETQ. V gave up 0 bases and J gave up 2 bases, with 13 bases separating them. For the CDR3, the DNA is TGCGCCAGCAGCTTGGCCGCAGGGGTGGACACAGATACGCAGTATTTT. It codes for CASSLAAGVDTDTQYF.

V is TRBV6-1 and J is TRBJ1-1, with D uncertain. This CDR3 spans 14 amino acids. Trimming left V 0 bases short and J 1 base short, with 6 bases between. CDR1 MNHNS and CDR2 SASEGT come from the germline V gene. DNA for the CDR3: TGTGCCAGCAGTGAAGCATTCGGGAACACTGAAGCTTTCTTT. It is translated as CASSEAFGNTEAFF.

The chain recombines TRBV5-1 with TRBJ2-3; 12 bases are shared with TRBD2. CDR1 is SGHRS, CDR2 YFSETQ, per germline. The CDR3 sequence is 17 residues long. V was clipped by 5 bases and J by 0 bases; unmatched bases: 7. CDR3 in amino acids: CASSPGTSGHSTDTQYF. The DNA of the CDR3 is TGCGCCAGCAGTCCCGGGACTAGCGGGCACAGCACAGATACGCAGTATTTT.

V gene TRBV13 combines with J gene TRBJ2-7, with D perhaps matching TRBD2 (6 bases). This CDR3 contains 13 residues. Germline lookup yields CDR1 PRHDT and CDR2 FYEKMQ (reference sequence). The V and J ends lost 4 bases and 5 bases respectively, with 12 bases between them. The CDR3 region is CASSSWGVNEQYF. In nucleotides, the CDR3 is TGTGCCAGCAGCTCCTGGGGGGTTAACGAGCAGTACTTC.

This sequence joins TRBV12-3 or TRBV12-4 and TRBJ2-2; D may be TRBD2 (5 bases). The length of the CDR3 is 14 residues. The V end was cut by 5 bases, the J end by 2 bases, with 9 bases between. The CDR3 spells CASSPAVNTGELFF. The DNA for the CDR3 is TGTGCCAGCAGTCCAGCGGTTAACACCGGGGAGCTGTTTTTT.

This clonotype was found a few times. The V gene is TRBV2, the J gene TRBJ1-5; D call uncertain. V was shortened by 7 bases and J by 0 bases, with 7 bases between the two germline ends. Germline values: CDR1 SNHLY, CDR2 FYNNEI. This CDR3 contains 13 residues. The CDR3 is CASIRDSNQPQHF. CDR3 bases: TGTGCCAGCATCCGGGATAGCAATCAGCCCCAGCATTTT.

The CDR3 nucleotides are TGTGCCAGCAGCTTAGATTTCCGCGGGGGGCACTCCTACGAGCAGTACTTC. It encodes CASSLDFRGGHSYEQYF. V gene TRBV7-6 combines with J gene TRBJ2-7; TRBD2 agrees at 8 bases. Germline CDR1 reads SGHVS; CDR2 reads FNYEAQ. V lost 1 base, J lost 0 bases, and 8 bases stayed unmatched. The CDR3 extends over 17 amino acids.

V is TRBV29-1 and J is TRBJ1-1, with 7 bases fitting TRBD1. Germline V gene sequence: CDR1 SQVTM, CDR2 ANQGSEA. With 7 bases clipped from V and 0 bases from J, the junction kept 5 bases outside the gene matches. The CDR3 length is 13 residues. This CDR3 is CSATGTVNTEAFF. CDR3 bases: TGCAGCGCAACCGGGACAGTGAACACTGAAGCTTTCTTT.

The rearrangement uses TRBV7-6 and TRBJ1-6; D unresolved. The CDR3 totals 12 residues. The V end lost 5 bases, the J end lost 10 bases, and 9 bases lay between the germline ends. Germline CDR1 reads SGHVS; CDR2 reads FNYEAQ. This CDR3 reads CASSGSGSPLHF. The CDR3 DNA reads as TGTGCCAGCAGCGGGAGTGGGTCACCCCTCCACTTT.

This clonotype was detected only a few times. The chain recombines TRBV5-1 with TRBJ1-2; weak D call: TRBD1 (6 bases). Germline V gene lookup returns CDR1 SGHRS and CDR2 YFSETQ. The length of the CDR3 is 14 residues. Trimming cost V 4 bases and J 3 bases, with 13 bases left between them. The DNA of the CDR3 is TGCGCCAGCAGCGCCCGGGACAACCACTATGGCTACACCTTC. Translation: CASSARDNHYGYTF.

This clonotype has at least ten counts. The rearrangement uses TRBV2 and TRBJ2-1; the match to TRBD1 covers 11 bases. This CDR3 has 15 amino acids. In germline, CDR1 is SNHLY, CDR2 FYNNEI. The V gene end was trimmed by 5 bases and the J gene end by 7 bases; junction bases not matched to a gene: 7. The CDR3 protein is CASSRGQGALNEQFF. CDR3 DNA sequence: TGTGCCAGCAGTCGTGGACAGGGGGCCTTAAATGAGCAGTTCTTC.

The chain joins TRBV4-1 to TRBJ2-5; either TRBD1 or TRBD2 may fit D (5 bases each). The CDR3 length is 14 residues. The germline V gene has CDR1 MGHRA and CDR2 YSYEKL. V lost 0 bases and J 1 base, leaving 6 bases between the germline ends. CDR3 region: CASSQDGTQETQYF. In nucleotides, the CDR3 is TGCGCCAGCAGCCAAGATGGGACCCAAGAGACCCAGTACTTC.

This clonotype occurred a few times. The chain joins TRBV12-3 or TRBV12-4 to TRBJ2-3, with D perhaps TRBD1 (6 bases). This CDR3 region has 16 residues. Trimming pared 1 base from V and 0 bases from J, leaving 11 bases between. DNA of the CDR3: TGTGCCAGCAGTTTAGTCGGGACACGAAGCACAGATACGCAGTATTTT. Residues: CASSLVGTRSTDTQYF.

This clonotype was picked up a small number of times. V gene TRBV3-1 combines with J gene TRBJ1-1, with D perhaps TRBD1 (5 bases). V was cut by 0 bases and J by 6 bases, with 11 bases left in between. In germline, CDR1 is LGHDT, CDR2 YNNKEL (reference sequence). The CDR3 is made up of 14 amino acids. Written as DNA, the CDR3 is TGTGCCAGCAGCCAAGAAGTTAGGGGCGCTGAAGCTTTCTTT. Encoded protein: CASSQEVRGAEAFF.

This clonotype was recorded once. This rearrangement joins TRBV19 to TRBJ2-1; 13 bases are a match to TRBD2. In germline, CDR1 is LNHDA, CDR2 SQIVND (reference sequence). V lost 9 bases, J lost 4 bases, and 18 bases stayed unmatched. The CDR3 is made up of 19 amino acids. CDR3 in amino acids: CASPPGTSGTLYPYNEQFF. The CDR3 DNA follows: TGTGCCAGCCCCCCCGGGACTAGCGGGACTTTGTACCCTTACAATGAGCAGTTCTTC.

This clonotype was counted at least ten times. The CDR3: CASSISGTAKNIQYF. The CDR3, as DNA: TGTGCCAGTTCAATTTCCGGGACAGCCAAAAACATTCAGTACTTC. The chain couples TRBV19 to TRBJ2-4; D tentatively fits TRBD1 or TRBD2 (5 bases each). The CDR3 spans 15 residues. CDR1 is LNHDA, CDR2 SQIVND, per germline (reference sequence). V dropped 8 bases and J dropped 0 bases, with 14 bases sitting between them.

This clonotype has more than one count but fewer than ten. V gene TRBV7-9 combines with J gene TRBJ2-3, with D perhaps given as TRBD1 or TRBD2 (5 bases each). Germline loops: CDR1 SEHNR, CDR2 FQNEAQ (reference sequence). This CDR3 spans 17 amino acids. V was pared by 1 base and J by 0 bases, with 14 bases between. In nucleotides, the CDR3 is TGTGCCAGCAGCTTAGGCACCCGGGACGGTAGCACAGATACGCAGTATTTT. Amino acid sequence: CASSLGTRDGSTDTQYF. The full variable domain, in which reference TRBV7-9 and TRBJ2-3 provide the parts outside the CDR3, is DTGVSQNPRHKITKRGQNVTFRCDPISEHNRLYWYRQTLGQGPEFLTYFQNEAQLEKSRLLSDRFSAERPKGSFSTLEIQRTEQGDSAMYLCASSLGTRDGSTDTQYFGPGTRLTVL.

This clonotype turned up a few times. The CDR3 reads CAISDRGAPTGELFF. The CDR3 DNA follows: TGTGCCATCAGTGACAGGGGCGCCCCGACCGGGGAGCTGTTTTTT. The chain uses TRBV10-3 and TRBJ2-2; tentatively, D is TRBD1 (6 bases). V lost 3 bases and J 5 bases, leaving 13 bases between the germline ends. This CDR3 has 15 residues. Per the germline V gene, CDR1 is ENHRY and CDR2 is SYGVKD.

The rearrangement links TRBV7-9 to TRBJ1-4; no firm D call. The CDR3 extends over 12 amino acids. Per germline, CDR1 SEHNR and CDR2 FQNEAQ (reference sequence). The V end was cut by 2 bases, the J end by 13 bases, with 11 bases between. The CDR3 DNA follows: TGTGCCAGCAGCTTAAAGGGCAATCGACTGTTTTTT. It is translated as CASSLKGNRLFF.